In its sample, the clone carrying this T cell receptor (beta chain) was seen many times. Its cognate antigen is unknown. Each CDR3 protein is one row after TCRdb ran MiXCR on the 5' RACE reads. This sample has fewer than 600,000 distinct CDR3 sequences; about 20% occur once, and the top ten carry roughly 9.1%. The data stem from a study of T-cell memory formation after mild COVID-19. Notes on the study in general: Pre-infection memory carried some responding clones, suggesting that cross-reactive memory joined. There was a balanced CD4/CD8 profile in clones contracting day 15 to 85, and later expanders leaned CD4+.

V lost 3 bases to trimming and J lost 1 base, with 9 bases between them. The CDR3 has 15 amino acids. The chain links TRBV12-3 or TRBV12-4 to TRBJ2-2; D is ambiguous. The sample was PBMCs or a T cell subset sorted from them (not recorded which). The receptor comes from an adult woman who had mild COVID-19 (a few samples of this study predate the infection). Cell type and time point are not known. The DNA for the CDR3 is TGTGCCAGCAGTTTCAGGACGGGGAACACCGGGGAGCTGTTTTTT. It codes for CASSFRTGNTGELFF.